The rows below give T cell receptor beta chains drawn from one sample of a study of breast tumors, draining lymph nodes, adjacent tissues. One entry per CDR3 protein results from TCRdb running MiXCR on the multiplex PCR reads. The sample has 12,000 or so distinct CDR3 sequences; about 34% are singletons. The sequencing input was breast tumor tissue. These receptors were taken from a female donor with breast cancer. Some clones in this sample may be carry-over from other donors' samples. CDR3s include the opening cysteine and the closing phenylalanine or tryptophan. A D gene is named only where the DNA matches it firmly. Only some rows state a clone size, as once, few, many or a class for expanded clones.

d_gene	v_gene	abundance	j_gene	CDR3nt	CDR3aa
NA	TRBV24-1	many	TRBJ2-5	TGTGCCACCAGTGATTTTCGGGGATCGGGAGTAAAAAAAGAGATCCAGTACTTC	CATSDFRGSGVKKEIQYF
NA	TRBV6-5	many	TRBJ1-6	TGTGCCAGCAGTTACAAGGGATTCGGCTCCTATAATTCACCCCTCCACTTT	CASSYKGFGSYNSPLHF
NA	TRBV6-6	NA	TRBJ1-1	TGTGCCAGCATTCGAGACGGTCCTGAAGCTTTCTTT	CASIRDGPEAFF
NA	TRBV7-9	NA	TRBJ2-1	TGTGCCAGCAGCCTAGGGGAAAATGAGCAGTTCTTC	CASSLGENEQFF
TRBD2	TRBV5-4	many	TRBJ2-5	TGTGCCAGCAGCTTGGTCCTAGCGGGAGCAGAGACCCAGTACTTC	CASSLVLAGAETQYF
NA	TRBV6-1	many	TRBJ2-5	TGTGCCAGCAGTGCGCAGCAAGAGACCCAGTACTTC	CASSAQQETQYF
NA	TRBV4-1	many	TRBJ1-2	TGCGCCAGCAGCCAAGACAGGACAGCGGGATATGGCTACACCTTC	CASSQDRTAGYGYTF
NA	TRBV9	many	TRBJ2-5	TGTGCCAGCAGCGCCTCAGGGCTCTCAGAGACCCAGTACTTC	CASSASGLSETQYF
NA	TRBV6-1	many	TRBJ1-5	TGTGCCAGCAGGTGGACAGTAGGAGGAGGTTATCAGCCCCAGCATTTT	CASRWTVGGGYQPQHF
NA	TRBV30	NA	TRBJ1-6	TGTGCCTGGAGTGTACGAGTCGGGGGGAGCTCCTATAATTCACCCCTCCACTTT	CAWSVRVGGSSYNSPLHF
NA	TRBV11-2	many	TRBJ2-7	TGTGCCAGCAGCTTAGCGCCAGGGCGCAACGAGCAGTACTTC	CASSLAPGRNEQYF
NA	TRBV7-8	many	TRBJ2-3	TGTGCCAGCAGCTTAGAACTCGGGGGAGACACAGATACGCAGTATTTT	CASSLELGGDTDTQYF
TRBD2	TRBV30	many	TRBJ2-3	TGTGCCTGGAGTGTAGGGTCTAGCGGGAGATACACAGATACGCAGTATTTT	CAWSVGSSGRYTDTQYF
NA	TRBV7-8	few	TRBJ2-3	TGTGCCAGCAGCCCCGAGGTAAGGACAGATACGCAGTATTTT	CASSPEVRTDTQYF
NA	TRBV7-9	large	TRBJ2-3	TGTGCCAGCAGCTTGGACACGAACACAGATACGCAGTATTTT	CASSLDTNTDTQYF
TRBD1	TRBV29-1	medium-sized	TRBJ2-5	TGCAGCATTTTAACCGGGACAGGGCTGTACTTC	CSILTGTGLYF
TRBD2	TRBV9	NA	TRBJ2-1	TGTGCCAGCAGCGTAGGTCTTAGCGGGAGCTCCTACAATGAGCAGTTCTTC	CASSVGLSGSSYNEQFF
NA	TRBV6-1	many	TRBJ2-2	TGTGCCAGCGAGGGGTACGGGGAGCTGTTTTTT	CASEGYGELFF
NA	TRBV14	once	TRBJ2-7	TGTGCCAGCAGCCACTCCTACGAGCAGTACTTC	CASSHSYEQYF
NA	TRBV5-4	many	TRBJ1-3	TGTGCCAGCAGCTTGGACAGGTCTGGAAACACCATATATTTT	CASSLDRSGNTIYF
TRBD1	TRBV20-1	NA	TRBJ2-5	TGCAGTGCTAGGGTACAGGGGATTTTGGAGACCCAGTGCTTC	CSARVQGILETQCF
NA	TRBV2	many	TRBJ2-5	TGTGCCAGCACCTTGGAGGACAGGGAGGGGGAGACCCAGTACTTC	CASTLEDREGETQYF
TRBD2	TRBV6-6	medium-sized	TRBJ2-1	TGTGCCAGCACTATACTAGCGGGAGCAGACAATGAGCAGTTCTTC	CASTILAGADNEQFF
TRBD2	TRBV20-1	NA	TRBJ2-7	TGCAGTGCTACTAGCGGCTCCTACGAGCAGTACTTC	CSATSGSYEQYF
NA	TRBV4-1	many	TRBJ2-5	TGCGCCAGCAGCCAAGATCCAGCACAGTCCCAAGAGACCCAGTACTTC	CASSQDPAQSQETQYF
NA	TRBV7-9	many	TRBJ2-7	TGTGCCAGCAGCTTATCTCCGTACTCCTACGAGCAGTACTTC	CASSLSPYSYEQYF
TRBD2	TRBV20-1	medium-sized	TRBJ2-3	TGCAGTGCTAGCCGACCGGGACTAGCGGCGACAGATACGCAGTATTTT	CSASRPGLAATDTQYF
TRBD2	TRBV7-3	NA	TRBJ2-6	TGTGCCAGCAGCTTAAAGTATGACAGGACCGTACTAGCGGGAGGTACTGGGGCCAACGTCCTGACTTTC	CASSLKYDRTVLAGGTGANVLTF
TRBD1	TRBV5-1	few	TRBJ1-1	TGCGCCAGCAGCTTGGCTGGTAGGGGGCTCACTGAAGCTTTCTTT	CASSLAGRGLTEAFF
NA	TRBV6-1	many	TRBJ1-6	TGTGCCAGCAGCCTGGCGGCGGGACATAATAATTCACCCCTCCACTTT	CASSLAAGHNNSPLHF
NA	TRBV5-1	few	TRBJ2-3	TGCGCCAGCAGCTTGGAGGGCACAGATACGCAGTATTTT	CASSLEGTDTQYF
TRBD1	TRBV9	once	TRBJ1-3	TGTGCCAGCAGCGTACAAGGGGGCGAAAACACCATATATTTT	CASSVQGGENTIYF
TRBD2	TRBV6-5	once	TRBJ2-7	TGTGCCAGCAGCCCTTCTAGCGGGAGCTCCTACGAGCAGTACTTC	CASSPSSGSSYEQYF
NA	TRBV20-1	many	TRBJ1-3	TGCAGTGCTAGAGGTCGGGGAGGTGGAAACACCATATATTTT	CSARGRGGGNTIYF
NA	TRBV27	NA	TRBJ2-7	TGTGCCAGCAGTTTTACAGTTAGCTCCTACGAGCAGTACTTC	CASSFTVSSYEQYF
NA	TRBV28	many	TRBJ2-5	TGTGCCAGCAGTTTTGGGAACGAAGAGACCCAGTACTTC	CASSFGNEETQYF
TRBD1	TRBV12-3/TRBV12-4	many	TRBJ2-2	TGTGCCAGCAGTTCACCAGGACAGGTGACCACCGGGGAGCTGTTTTTT	CASSSPGQVTTGELFF
TRBD1	TRBV9	NA	TRBJ2-5	TGTGCCAGCAATCGACAGGGGGCGGGGGAGACCCAGTATTTC	CASNRQGAGETQYF
NA	TRBV5-6	NA	TRBJ2-1	TGTGCCAGCAGCTGGACTCCACTCTCCTACAATGAGCAGTTCTTC	CASSWTPLSYNEQFF
NA	TRBV6-1	many	TRBJ1-5	TGTGCCAGCAGTGACAGGGAAAGTCAGCCCCAGCATTTT	CASSDRESQPQHF